This is a list of T cell receptor beta chains from one sample in a study of siplizumab effects on memory and regulatory T cells. Using immunoSEQ multiplex PCR, the repertoire was profiled, and TCRdb retains in-frame clones only, with some absent. The sample has roughly 93,000 clones, just under 95% seen once. Sequencing was carried out using non-Treg CD4+ T cells sorted from blood. The receptors stem from a human donor in good health. CDR3s include the opening cysteine and the closing phenylalanine or tryptophan. D genes are given only for firm matches. Part of the rows lack a size; the others show once, few, many or a class for expanded clones.

CDR3aa: CASSSGLAVSGEQYF
CDR3nt: TGTGCCAGCAGTTCGGGACTAGCGGTTTCAGGGGAGCAGTACTTC
v_gene: TRBV28
abundance: NA
d_gene: TRBD2
j_gene: TRBJ2-7
len: 15

CDR3aa: CATSRFRSRSGTDTQYF
CDR3nt: TGTGCCACCAGCAGGTTCCGGAGTAGGTCGGGCACAGATACGCAGTATTTT
v_gene: TRBV15
abundance: NA
d_gene: NA
j_gene: TRBJ2-3
len: 17

CDR3aa: CASSAGTSTNNEQFF
CDR3nt: TGTGCCAGCAGCGCCGGGACTAGTACTAACAATGAGCAGTTCTTC
v_gene: TRBV9
abundance: NA
d_gene: TRBD2
j_gene: TRBJ2-1
len: 15

CDR3aa: CARSSRVLGNTIYF
CDR3nt: TGTGCCAGAAGCTCCAGAGTTTTAGGAAACACCATATATTTT
v_gene: TRBV5-3
abundance: NA
d_gene: NA
j_gene: TRBJ1-3
len: 14

CDR3aa: CASSQPRDNPSNNSPLHF
CDR3nt: TGTGCCAGCAGCCAACCTAGGGACAACCCGAGCAATAATTCACCCCTCCACTTT
v_gene: TRBV21-1
abundance: once
d_gene: NA
j_gene: TRBJ1-6
len: 18

CDR3aa: CASSEALQRTF
CDR3nt: TGTGCCAGCAGTGAAGCGCTTCAACGCACCTTC
v_gene: TRBV6-8
abundance: NA
d_gene: NA
j_gene: TRBJ1-2
len: 11

CDR3aa: CACQAFNSGNTIYF
CDR3nt: TGTGCCTGTCAGGCTTTCAACTCTGGAAACACCATATATTTT
v_gene: TRBV30
abundance: NA
d_gene: NA
j_gene: TRBJ1-3
len: 14

CDR3aa: CASSLGGGETQYF
CDR3nt: TGTGCCAGCAGCTTGGGTGGGGGAGAGACCCAGTACTTC
v_gene: TRBV5-4
abundance: NA
d_gene: NA
j_gene: TRBJ2-5
len: 13

CDR3aa: CASTGTPNTDTQYF
CDR3nt: TGTGCCAGTACCGGGACTCCTAACACAGATACGCAGTATTTT
v_gene: TRBV28
abundance: NA
d_gene: NA
j_gene: TRBJ2-3
len: 14

CDR3aa: CASRQGNSPLHF
CDR3nt: TGTGCCAGCAGACAGGGGAATTCACCCCTCCACTTT
v_gene: TRBV28
abundance: NA
d_gene: TRBD1
j_gene: TRBJ1-6
len: 12

CDR3aa: CASGFYQGQQFF
CDR3nt: TGTGCTAGTGGTTTTTACCAGGGTCAGCAGTTCTTC
v_gene: TRBV12-5
abundance: NA
d_gene: NA
j_gene: TRBJ2-1
len: 12

CDR3aa: CASSDRQATNEKLFF
CDR3nt: TGTGCCAGCAGTGATCGACAGGCAACTAATGAAAAACTGTTTTTT
v_gene: TRBV25-1
abundance: NA
d_gene: NA
j_gene: TRBJ1-4
len: 15

CDR3aa: CASSPGPNTDTQYF
CDR3nt: TGTGCCAGCAGCCCGGGGCCAAACACAGATACGCAGTATTTT
v_gene: TRBV6-4
abundance: NA
d_gene: NA
j_gene: TRBJ2-3
len: 14

CDR3aa: CASSLVFETYNEQFF
CDR3nt: TGTGCCAGCAGCTTAGTTTTTGAAACCTACAATGAGCAGTTCTTC
v_gene: TRBV11-2
abundance: NA
d_gene: NA
j_gene: TRBJ2-1
len: 15

CDR3aa: CAWRPGRGEQFF
CDR3nt: TGTGCCTGGAGGCCGGGGCGGGGCGAGCAGTTCTTC
v_gene: TRBV30
abundance: NA
d_gene: NA
j_gene: TRBJ2-1
len: 12

CDR3aa: CASSLGGDEAVYTF
CDR3nt: TGCGCCAGCAGCTTGGGGGGCGACGAGGCTGTCTACACCTTC
v_gene: TRBV5-1
abundance: few
d_gene: NA
j_gene: TRBJ1-2
len: 14

CDR3aa: CASSASGNSYNEQFF
CDR3nt: TGTGCCAGCAGTGCTAGCGGGAACTCCTACAATGAGCAGTTCTTC
v_gene: TRBV6-4
abundance: once
d_gene: TRBD2
j_gene: TRBJ2-1
len: 15

CDR3aa: CASSEHRDNEQFF
CDR3nt: TGTGCCAGCAGTGAGCATCGGGACAATGAGCAGTTCTTC
v_gene: TRBV6-1
abundance: NA
d_gene: NA
j_gene: TRBJ2-1
len: 13

CDR3aa: CAGDYRYNEQFF
CDR3nt: TGTGCCGGAGACTACCGCTACAATGAGCAGTTCTTC
v_gene: TRBV7-9
abundance: NA
d_gene: NA
j_gene: TRBJ2-1
len: 12

CDR3aa: CASSSEVYNEQFF
CDR3nt: TGTGCCAGCAGTTCGGAGGTATACAATGAGCAGTTCTTC
v_gene: TRBV2
abundance: few
d_gene: NA
j_gene: TRBJ2-1
len: 13

CDR3aa: CASSDPSLAGDSYEQYF
CDR3nt: TGTGCCAGCAGTGACCCCTCACTAGCGGGAGACTCCTACGAGCAGTACTTC
v_gene: TRBV2
abundance: NA
d_gene: TRBD2
j_gene: TRBJ2-7
len: 17

CDR3aa: CASSPRQRGTDTQYF
CDR3nt: TGTGCCAGCAGCCCCCGACAGCGAGGCACAGATACGCAGTATTTT
v_gene: TRBV5-6
abundance: NA
d_gene: NA
j_gene: TRBJ2-3
len: 15

CDR3aa: CASSLRGSHNEQFF
CDR3nt: TGTGCCAGTAGTCTAAGGGGATCTCACAATGAGCAGTTCTTC
v_gene: TRBV19
abundance: NA
d_gene: NA
j_gene: TRBJ2-1
len: 14

CDR3aa: CATKQVGTDTQYF
CDR3nt: TGTGCCACCAAACAGGTCGGCACAGATACGCAGTATTTT
v_gene: TRBV2
abundance: once
d_gene: NA
j_gene: TRBJ2-3
len: 13

CDR3aa: CASSLERVGAYEQYF
CDR3nt: TGTGCCAGCAGCTTAGAGAGGGTAGGGGCCTACGAGCAGTACTTC
v_gene: TRBV7-3
abundance: once
d_gene: NA
j_gene: TRBJ2-7
len: 15

CDR3aa: CASSLLRGDIQYF
CDR3nt: TGTGCCAGCAGCTTACTTAGGGGCGACATTCAGTACTTC
v_gene: TRBV7-2
abundance: NA
d_gene: NA
j_gene: TRBJ2-4
len: 13